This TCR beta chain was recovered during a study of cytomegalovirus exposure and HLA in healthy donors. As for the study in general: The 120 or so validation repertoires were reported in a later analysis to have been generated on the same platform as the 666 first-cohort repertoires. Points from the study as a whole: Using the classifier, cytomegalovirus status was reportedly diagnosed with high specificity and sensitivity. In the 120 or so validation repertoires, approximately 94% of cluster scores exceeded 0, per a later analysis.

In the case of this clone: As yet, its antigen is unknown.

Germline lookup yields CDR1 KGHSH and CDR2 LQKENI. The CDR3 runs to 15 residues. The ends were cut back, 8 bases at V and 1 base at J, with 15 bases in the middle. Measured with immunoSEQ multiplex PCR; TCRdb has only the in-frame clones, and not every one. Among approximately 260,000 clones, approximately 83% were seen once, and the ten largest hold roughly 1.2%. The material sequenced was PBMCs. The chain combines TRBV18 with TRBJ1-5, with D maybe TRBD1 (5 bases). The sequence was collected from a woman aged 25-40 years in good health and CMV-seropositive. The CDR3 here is CASRKSGGSNQPQHF. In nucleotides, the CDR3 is TGTGCCAGCCGAAAAAGCGGGGGAAGCAATCAGCCCCAGCATTTT. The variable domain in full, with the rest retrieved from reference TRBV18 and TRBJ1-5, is NAGVMQNPRHLVRRRGQEARLRCSPMKGHSHVYWYRQLPEEGLKFMVYLQKENIIDESGMPKERFSAEFPKEGPSILRIQQVVRGDSAAYFCASRKSGGSNQPQHFGDGTRLSIL.